These 28 T cell receptor beta chains share one sample of origin, sequenced in a study of shared clonotypes between healthy human individuals (TCRdb year 2020). The method behind the library was the immunoSEQ multiplex PCR assay. In its TCRdb copy, this immuneACCESS table keeps in-frame sequences only and misses some clones. Where compared with another copy, unresolved V genes explain less than half of these, and the others have no known cause. A total of some 680,000 clones appear in this sample, 60% to 75% of them only once. In total, the top ten clones hold more than 1.5% of the sample. The sequencing sample was made of memory CD4+ T cells sorted from blood. The meaning of the sample's cell subset or site label: CD45RA-negative fraction. The receptors derive from a woman in her 30s in good health.

The chain combines TRBV28 with TRBJ2-5; 7 nucleotides agree with TRBD2. The ends lost 5 bases at V and 5 bases at J; junction bases unmatched: 11. Germline CDR1 and CDR2: MDHEN and SYDVKM. The length of the CDR3 is 15 residues. CDR3 region: CASSIRLADGETQYF. The CDR3 DNA reads as TGTGCCAGCAGTATTCGTCTAGCGGACGGGGAGACCCAGTACTTC.

V is TRBV27 and J is TRBJ1-2; 10 bases agree with TRBD1. CDR1 and CDR2 (germline): MNHEY, SMNVEV (reference sequence). J lost 6 bases, V lost 5 bases, and 9 bases had no gene match. The CDR3 has 15 amino acids. CDR3 loop: CASSADRGRYDGYTF. The CDR3 DNA reads TGTGCCAGCAGTGCAGACAGGGGGCGGTATGATGGCTACACCTTC.

This sequence joins TRBV29-1 and TRBJ2-1, with 7 positions matching TRBD1. The length of the CDR3 is 12 residues. CDR1 is SQVTM and CDR2 is ANQGSEA in the germline V gene. V was clipped by 6 bases and J by 2 bases; unmatched bases: 1. The CDR3 here is CSVGTAYNEQFF. Written as DNA, the CDR3 is TGCAGCGTAGGGACAGCCTACAATGAGCAGTTCTTC.

The rearrangement links TRBV9 to TRBJ1-2; 7 nucleotides line up with TRBD1. Trimming removed 0 bases from V and 5 bases from J; junction bases left unmatched: 7. This CDR3 is built from 15 residues. The germline V gene has CDR1 SGDLS and CDR2 YYNGEE. CDR3 amino acids: CASSVVTGDLYGYTF. The CDR3 nucleotides are TGTGCCAGCAGCGTAGTTACAGGGGATTTGTATGGCTACACCTTC.

A remark on this clone: This sample also contains other DNA sequences that code for the same CDR3. The chain has TRBV27 and TRBJ1-4, with D possibly matching TRBD1 (5 bases). V was clipped by 2 bases and J by 7 bases, with 14 bases between them. Germline V gives CDR1 MNHEY, CDR2 SMNVEV (reference sequence). This CDR3 is 15 amino acids long. The CDR3 DNA is TGTGCCAGCAGTTTAAATTGGGGGATCGGTGAAAAACTGTTTTTT. Its protein is CASSLNWGIGEKLFF.

This clone was seen more than once but under ten times. Here the CDR3 reads CASSPPGRMGEQYF. CDR3 bases: TGTGCCAGCTCACCACCCGGGAGGATGGGCGAGCAGTACTTC. The chain combines TRBV18 with TRBJ2-7; the match to TRBD2 covers 7 bases. After removal of 0 bases from V and 6 bases from J, the junction contained 5 bases not matched to a gene. Germline V lookup: CDR1 KGHSH, CDR2 LQKENI. The length of the CDR3 is 14 residues.

There are many counts of this clone. V gene TRBV2 combines with J gene TRBJ1-2, with D tentatively TRBD1 (5 bases). The CDR3 length is 13 residues. V lost 4 bases and J 5 bases, leaving 11 bases between the germline ends. CDR1 is SNHLY and CDR2 is FYNNEI in the germline V gene. CDR3 sequence (DNA): TGTGCCAGCAGTGGCAGGGTTAAATATGGCTACACCTTC. Residues: CASSGRVKYGYTF.

V usage is TRBV4-1 and J usage is TRBJ1-1; 9 bases agree with TRBD1. With 1 base clipped from V and 4 bases from J, the junction kept 4 bases outside the gene matches. From germline, CDR1 is MGHRA and CDR2 YSYEKL. CDR3 length equals 15 residues. CDR3 in DNA: TGCGCCAGCAGCCAAGGGAGGACAGGGGTCACTGAAGCTTTCTTT. As protein: CASSQGRTGVTEAFF.

The chain employs TRBV4-1 and TRBJ2-1; 11 bases map to TRBD2. There are 15 residues in the CDR3. Germline CDR1 reads MGHRA; CDR2 reads YSYEKL. Germline trimming cut 6 bases from V and 9 bases from J; bases unmatched to any gene: 10. Written as DNA, the CDR3 is TGCGCCAGCAGACTACTAGCGGGAGTAAGCCGTGAGCAGTTCTTC. Protein sequence: CASRLLAGVSREQFF.

The V and J genes are TRBV5-1 and TRBJ1-1, with 10 positions matching TRBD1. Germline lookup yields CDR1 SGHRS and CDR2 YFSETQ. The CDR3 totals 16 residues. With 3 bases clipped from V and 0 bases from J, the junction kept 5 bases outside the gene matches. In nucleotides, the CDR3 is TGCGCCAGCAGCTCCGGGACAGGGGAGATGAACACTGAAGCTTTCTTT. Its translation is CASSSGTGEMNTEAFF.

This sequence joins TRBV18 and TRBJ1-4, with D unclear. In germline, CDR1 is KGHSH, CDR2 LQKENI. The CDR3 length is 13 residues. V was trimmed by 3 bases and J by 13 bases, leaving 15 bases between them. The CDR3 DNA reads as TGTGCCAGCTCACCGACGGGTCCAGAAGGACTGTTTTTT. This sequence encodes CASSPTGPEGLFF. Variable domain in full (rest from reference TRBV18 and TRBJ1-4): NAGVMQNPRHLVRRRGQEARLRCSPMKGHSHVYWYRQLPEEGLKFMVYLQKENIIDESGMPKERFSAEFPKEGPSILRIQQVVRGDSAAYFCASSPTGPEGLFFGSGTQLSVL.

This clone was counted at least ten times. The gene calls are TRBV28 and TRBJ2-3; D ambiguous. Germline CDR1 MDHEN, CDR2 SYDVKM. Trimming shortened V by 5 bases and J by 0 bases, and 12 bases separated the two germline ends. The CDR3 totals 15 residues. CDR3: CASSTRRSSTDTQYF. The CDR3 DNA sequence: TGTGCCAGCAGTACTCGCAGAAGTAGCACAGATACGCAGTATTTT. The variable domain in full, with the rest retrieved from reference TRBV28 and TRBJ2-3, is DVKVTQSSRYLVKRTGEKVFLECVQDMDHENMFWYRQDPGLGLRLIYFSYDVKMKEKGDIPEGYSVSREKKERFSLILESASTNQTSMYLCASSTRRSSTDTQYFGPGTRLTVL.

Turning to this clone: The sample carries other DNA sequences with the same CDR3. The gene calls are TRBV5-1 and TRBJ2-7; D might be TRBD1 (6 bases). CDR3 length: 14 residues. CDR1 and CDR2 from the germline V gene are SGHRS and YFSETQ. The V and J ends lost 0 bases and 4 bases respectively, with 11 bases between them. The CDR3, as DNA: TGCGCCAGCAGCTTGGAACAGGGTGGTTACGAGCAGTACTTC. Its translation: CASSLEQGGYEQYF.

The chain couples TRBV2 to TRBJ1-5; TRBD1 aligns across 7 bases. J gave up 0 bases and V 5 bases, and 7 bases lay outside the gene matches. Germline V gene data show CDR1 as SNHLY and CDR2 as FYNNEI. CDR3 length equals 16 residues. The CDR3 here is CASSYRGHYSNQPQHF. The CDR3 region has the DNA TGTGCCAGCAGTTACAGGGGTCACTATAGCAATCAGCCCCAGCATTTT.

This clone was detected a few times. V and J are TRBV2 and TRBJ2-1, with 15 bases aligning to TRBD2. With 6 bases clipped from V and 1 base from J, the junction kept 4 bases outside the gene matches. Per the germline V gene, CDR1 is SNHLY and CDR2 is FYNNEI. This CDR3 is built from 17 residues. The CDR3 protein is CASSPGLAGGSYNEQFF. The DNA for the CDR3 is TGTGCCAGCAGCCCTGGACTAGCGGGAGGGTCCTACAATGAGCAGTTCTTC.

The V gene is TRBV5-1, the J gene TRBJ2-2; the D gene is possibly TRBD1 (5 bases). This CDR3 is 14 amino acids long. Looked up from germline, CDR1 is SGHRS and CDR2 is YFSETQ. V lost 4 bases and J lost 4, with 11 bases in between. The CDR3, as DNA: TGCGCCAGCAGCCCAGGGTCGGGCACCGGGGAGCTGTTTTTT. Amino acid sequence: CASSPGSGTGELFF.

V and J are TRBV5-6 and TRBJ2-2; tentatively, D is TRBD1 or TRBD2 (5 bases each). The germline CDR1 and CDR2 sequences are SGHDT and YYEEEE. CDR3 length equals 16 residues. Trimming took 4 bases from V and 4 from J, leaving 17 bases between them. The CDR3 sequence: CASSEKGRRSTGELFF. The CDR3 nucleotides read TGTGCCAGCAGCGAAAAGGGACGAAGGAGCACCGGGGAGCTGTTTTTT.

The CDR3, as DNA: TGTGCCAGCTCATCGGGACAGGGGGAAGAGACCCAGTACTTC. Translating it yields CASSSGQGEETQYF. This chain links TRBV18 with TRBJ2-5; 11 bases line up with TRBD1. V lost 5 bases, J lost 3 bases, and 2 bases stayed unmatched. The CDR3 consists of 14 residues. The germline CDR1 and CDR2 sequences are KGHSH and LQKENI. The full variable domain, in which reference TRBV18 and TRBJ2-5 provide the parts outside the CDR3, is NAGVMQNPRHLVRRRGQEARLRCSPMKGHSHVYWYRQLPEEGLKFMVYLQKENIIDESGMPKERFSAEFPKEGPSILRIQQVVRGDSAAYFCASSSGQGEETQYFGPGTRLLVL.

This rearrangement joins TRBV30 to TRBJ1-2; possibly TRBD1 for D (6 bases). The CDR3 contains 13 residues. V lost 3 bases, J lost 8 bases, and 16 bases lay in between. Germline-derived CDR1 and CDR2 are GTSNPN and SVGIG (reference sequence). Here the CDR3 reads CAWSEGVTGGYTF. The CDR3 DNA sequence: TGTGCCTGGAGCGAGGGGGTTACGGGCGGCTACACCTTC. The full variable domain, in which reference TRBV30 and TRBJ1-2 provide the parts outside the CDR3, is SQTIHQWPATLVQPVGSPLSLECTVEGTSNPNLYWYRQAAGRGLQLLFYSVGIGQISSEVPQNLSASRPQDRQFILSSKKLLLSDSGFYLCAWSEGVTGGYTFGSGTRLTVV.

V and J are TRBV10-2 and TRBJ1-5, with 7 positions matching TRBD1. The J segment lost 2 bases and the V segment lost 0 bases, leaving 1 base of the junction unmatched. The CDR3 sequence is 15 residues long. Looked up from germline, CDR1 is WSHSY and CDR2 is SAAADI. The CDR3 region has the DNA TGCGCCAGCAGTGAGTCAGGACAGGGCAATCAGCCCCAGCATTTT. It codes for CASSESGQGNQPQHF.

The V gene is TRBV30, the J gene TRBJ2-7; D unclear. There are 12 residues in the CDR3. V lost 3 bases to trimming and J lost 0 bases, with 6 bases between them. The germline V gene has CDR1 GTSNPN and CDR2 SVGIG (reference sequence). CDR3 sequence reads: CAWRRSSYEQYF. CDR3 nucleotide sequence: TGTGCCTGGAGAAGAAGCTCCTACGAGCAGTACTTC.

This sequence joins TRBV30 and TRBJ2-2, with D tentatively TRBD1 (5 bases). The V gene's germline CDR1 is GTSNPN and CDR2 SVGIG (reference sequence). CDR3 length equals 18 residues. The V end lost 2 bases, the J end lost 4 bases, and 23 bases lay between the germline ends. The CDR3 loop reads CAWSRIGRTRVGTGELFF. The CDR3 nucleotides are TGTGCCTGGAGTCGAATCGGACGGACAAGGGTTGGCACCGGGGAGCTGTTTTTT.

The chain is built from TRBV7-9 and TRBJ1-2; D is perhaps TRBD1 (6 bases). Trimming cost V 1 base and J 8 bases, with 11 bases left between them. CDR3 length equals 13 residues. Per the germline V gene, CDR1 is SEHNR and CDR2 is FQNEAQ (reference sequence). The CDR3 here is CASSLDRVRGYTF. CDR3 nucleotides: TGTGCCAGCAGCTTAGACAGGGTGAGGGGCTACACCTTC.

This clone was counted between two and nine times. The chain recombines TRBV6-5 with TRBJ1-1; no firm D call. The V gene lost 0 bases and the J gene lost 2 bases, with 7 bases spanning the gap. Germline V gives CDR1 MNHEY, CDR2 SVGAGI. The length of the CDR3 is 14 residues. Here the CDR3 DNA reads TGTGCCAGCAGTTACTCCCGAACTAACACTGAAGCTTTCTTT. Encoded protein: CASSYSRTNTEAFF.

This rearrangement joins TRBV6-5 to TRBJ2-1, with D perhaps assigned TRBD1 or TRBD2 (5 bases each). The CDR3 covers 12 residues. Germline V gene sequence: CDR1 MNHEY, CDR2 SVGAGI. Trimming left V 2 bases short and J 9 bases short, with 8 bases between. For the CDR3, the DNA is TGTGCCAGCAGTTACCGAGGGGCTGAGCAGTTCTTC. Its translation is CASSYRGAEQFF.

The CDR3 region has the DNA TGTGCCAGCAGTGCCGCCGGGACAGGGGGGAAGTTCTTC. Translation: CASSAAGTGGKFF. The chain combines TRBV6-4 with TRBJ2-1, with 11 nucleotides matching TRBD1. Losses at the gene ends were 4 bases for V and 14 bases for J; bases not matched to a gene: 7. Germline assignment: CDR1 MRHNA and CDR2 SNTAGT. The CDR3 extends over 13 amino acids.

V usage is TRBV27 and J usage is TRBJ2-2; 8 nucleotides line up with TRBD1. The CDR3 contains 14 residues. Germline CDR1 and CDR2: MNHEY and SMNVEV (reference sequence). J lost 6 bases, V lost 2 bases, and 2 bases had no gene match. The CDR3 loop reads CASSLGDRPGELFF. The CDR3 DNA reads TGTGCCAGCAGTTTAGGGGACAGGCCCGGGGAGCTGTTTTTT.

V and J are TRBV5-6 and TRBJ2-7; 7 bases align to TRBD1. Germline CDR1 SGHDT, CDR2 YYEEEE. With 3 bases clipped from V and 6 bases from J, the junction kept 12 bases outside the gene matches. This CDR3 contains 15 residues. The DNA of the CDR3 is TGTGCCAGCAGCTCGCTAGGGGTCAGGGACAGCGAGCAGTACTTC. The encoded protein is CASSSLGVRDSEQYF.